The source of this T cell receptor beta chain is a study of blood T cell repertoires in COVID-19. For the study at large: There were acute and convalescent COVID-19 samples, and they came from the United States, Italy and Spain.

V shed 4 bases and J shed 4 bases, with 7 bases lying between them. Germline lookup yields CDR1 WNHNN and CDR2 SYGVQD (reference sequence). CDR3 length: 12 residues. Living in under 30 US areas, the participants were between roughly 18 and 95 years of age. Assay: immunoSEQ multiplex PCR; the TCRdb copy retains only in-frame clones and omits some. The table includes about 360,000 clones, 70% to 90% detected once. This receptor was identified in a man younger than 40 who had recovered from COVID-19. Sequenced input: PBMCs or T cells enriched from blood (not recorded which). The rearrangement links TRBV10-1 to TRBJ1-1; D might be TRBD1 (5 bases). CDR3 coding DNA: TGCGCCAGCAGTGGTCAGGGCACTGAAGCTTTCTTT. Its protein is CASSGQGTEAFF.